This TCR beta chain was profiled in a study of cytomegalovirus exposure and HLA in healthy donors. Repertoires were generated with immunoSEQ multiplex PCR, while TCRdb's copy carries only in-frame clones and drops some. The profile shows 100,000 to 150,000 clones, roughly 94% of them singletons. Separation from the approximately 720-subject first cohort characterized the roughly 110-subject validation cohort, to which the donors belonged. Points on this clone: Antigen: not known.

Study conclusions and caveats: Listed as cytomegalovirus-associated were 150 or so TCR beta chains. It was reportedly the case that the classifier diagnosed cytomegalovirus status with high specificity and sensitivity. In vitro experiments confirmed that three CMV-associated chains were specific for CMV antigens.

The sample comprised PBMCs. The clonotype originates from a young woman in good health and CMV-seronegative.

The CDR3 protein is CASSPSTRRETQYF. The CDR3 DNA reads TGCGCCAGCAGTCCTTCGACTAGGAGGGAGACCCAGTACTTC. V usage is TRBV10-2 and J usage is TRBJ2-5, with TRBD2 as a possible D gene (6 bases). With 5 bases removed from V and 5 bases from J, the gap between germline ends came to 15 bases. Germline V gene sequence: CDR1 WSHSY, CDR2 SAAADI. The CDR3 is 14 residues long.